One T cell receptor (beta chain) is described in this entry. Data came from immunoSEQ multiplex PCR; TCRdb stores just in-frame clones and leaves some out. The sample consists of approximately 40,000 clones, around 90% of them appearing once. The data were taken from a study of T cell changes during pregnancy in multiple sclerosis. This CDR3 is built from 11 residues. The germline V gene has CDR1 SEHNR and CDR2 FQNEAQ (reference sequence). The V and J ends lost 4 bases and 10 bases respectively, with 8 bases between them. Material: CD4+ T cells from peripheral blood mononuclear cells, obtained in the second trimester of pregnancy. The origin of this receptor is a female donor with multiple sclerosis, enrolled in a pregnancy study. The chain joins TRBV7-9 to TRBJ2-1, with D possibly TRBD1 on 6 matching bases. The CDR3 nucleotides read TGTGCCAGCAGCTCGGACAGAGAGCAGTTCTTC. The encoded protein is CASSSDREQFF.